The 16 T cell receptor beta chains below were found in one sample sequenced in a study of T cell changes during pregnancy in multiple sclerosis (dated by TCRdb to about 2019). To prepare the library, the immunoSEQ multiplex PCR assay was applied. Sourced from immuneACCESS, this table was stored by TCRdb with only in-frame sequences that have V and J called. A share of the clones is absent; for the studies checked, an unresolved V gene accounts for under half, and the remainder has no known explanation. Present in this sample are about 40,000 clones, approximately 89% of which were seen just once. The ten top clones hold around 5% of the sample. The sample was peripheral blood, taken in the first trimester of pregnancy. These receptors all stem from a female donor in good health, enrolled as a control in a pregnancy study.

The chain employs TRBV9 and TRBJ2-3; no definite D call. CDR1 and CDR2 from the germline V gene are SGDLS and YYNGEE. The V and J ends lost 0 bases and 10 bases respectively, with 12 bases between them. CDR3 length equals 13 residues. The chain's CDR3 is CASSVGTPTAQYF. The CDR3 coding sequence is TGTGCCAGCAGCGTAGGCACACCTACAGCGCAGTATTTT.

V and J are TRBV14 and TRBJ2-6; D perhaps matches TRBD2 (6 bases). V lost 0 bases to trimming and J lost 0 bases, with 15 bases between them. The CDR3 spans 19 residues. In germline, CDR1 is SGHDN, CDR2 FVKESK. CDR3 nucleotides: TGTGCCAGCAGCCAAGATCCGCAAGGCGGGGTCTCTGGGGCCAACGTCCTGACTTTC. This sequence encodes CASSQDPQGGVSGANVLTF.

The V and J genes are TRBV14 and TRBJ2-3; 8 nucleotides match TRBD1. The length of the CDR3 is 15 residues. With V trimmed by 3 bases and J by 6 bases, 8 bases remained unmatched. Per the germline V gene, CDR1 is SGHDN and CDR2 is FVKESK. CDR3 sequence: CASSHGQGVVDTQYF. The CDR3 nucleotides read TGTGCCAGCAGCCACGGACAGGGAGTGGTGGATACGCAGTATTTT.

The genes are TRBV7-8 and TRBJ2-4; the match to TRBD2 covers 10 bases. This CDR3 contains 17 residues. Germline V gene sequence: CDR1 SGHVS, CDR2 FQNEAQ. Trimming at V came to 5 bases and at J to 1 base, leaving 8 bases not matched to a gene. CDR3 protein: CASSLIAGGGAKNIQYF. The CDR3 DNA follows: TGTGCCAGCAGCCTAATAGCGGGAGGTGGGGCCAAAAACATTCAGTACTTC.

The chain uses TRBV6-5 and TRBJ2-7; D might be TRBD1 (6 bases). Trimming pared 6 bases from V and 4 bases from J, leaving 10 bases between. The V gene's germline CDR1 is MNHEY and CDR2 SVGAGI. This CDR3 contains 12 residues. The CDR3 DNA is TGTGCCAGCAGCCTCGACAGGTACGAGCAGTACTTC. As protein: CASSLDRYEQYF.

This chain connects TRBV7-9 to TRBJ2-1, with TRBD1 matching over 7 bases. Germline V CDR1 and CDR2: SEHNR, FQNEAQ (reference sequence). The V segment lost 6 bases and the J segment 2 bases; nucleotides outside the gene matches: 10. The CDR3 is 16 residues long. In nucleotides, the CDR3 is TGTGCCAGCAGTCTTTCGTACAGGGGTCCCTACAATGAGCAGTTCTTC. Its protein product is CASSLSYRGPYNEQFF.

This chain connects TRBV19 to TRBJ2-7; TRBD2 matches 14 bases. This CDR3 contains 17 residues. The ends lost 4 bases at V and 8 bases at J; junction bases unmatched: 13. Germline lookup yields CDR1 LNHDA and CDR2 SQIVND (reference sequence). The CDR3 nucleotides are TGTGCCAGTAGTACGCTTGAGACTAGCGGGAGGGCCCTCAAGCAGTACTTC. Its protein is CASSTLETSGRALKQYF.

A single count supports this clone. The chain couples TRBV28 to TRBJ1-1; TRBD1 matches 8 bases. V lost 6 bases and J lost 1; bases outside the gene matches: 1. CDR3 length equals 13 residues. From germline, CDR1 is MDHEN and CDR2 SYDVKM. In DNA, the CDR3 is TGTGCCAGCAGCACAGGGGGGAACACTGAAGCTTTCTTT. This encodes CASSTGGNTEAFF. Together with reference TRBV28 and TRBJ1-1, the CDR3 gives the full variable domain: DVKVTQSSRYLVKRTGEKVFLECVQDMDHENMFWYRQDPGLGLRLIYFSYDVKMKEKGDIPEGYSVSREKKERFSLILESASTNQTSMYLCASSTGGNTEAFFGQGTRLTVV.

CDR3 sequence reads: CASSLSQGNTEAFF. The CDR3 DNA reads as TGCGCCAGCAGCTTAAGTCAGGGGAACACTGAAGCTTTCTTT. This chain links TRBV5-1 with TRBJ1-1; tentatively, D is TRBD1 (5 bases). The germline V and J ends were trimmed by 2 bases and 1 base, with 9 bases remaining between them. This CDR3 contains 14 residues. Germline V gene data show CDR1 as SGHRS and CDR2 as YFSETQ.

The chain carries TRBV2 and TRBJ2-3, with D perhaps TRBD2 (6 bases). CDR3 length equals 15 residues. V dropped 5 bases and J dropped 3 bases, with 15 bases sitting between them. CDR1 and CDR2 (germline): SNHLY, FYNNEI. The CDR3 loop reads CASSSPVGLTDTQYF. The CDR3 coding sequence is TGTGCCAGCAGTTCTCCGGTGGGACTTACAGATACGCAGTATTTT.

This rearrangement joins TRBV4-3 to TRBJ1-4, with D unresolved. This CDR3 comprises 15 residues. Germline assignment: CDR1 LGHNA and CDR2 YSLEER. V lost 3 bases, J lost 5 bases, and 13 bases lay in between. The CDR3 DNA reads as TGCGCCAGCAGCCAGGGCACATCCAAGAATGAAAAACTGTTTTTT. It codes for CASSQGTSKNEKLFF.

The sample holds a few counts of this clone. The chain links TRBV7-2 to TRBJ1-1, with TRBD1 identical over 9 bases. This CDR3 has 15 residues. Unmatched junction bases numbered 10, after V lost 4 bases and J lost 7 bases. CDR1 and CDR2 (germline): SGHTA, FQGNSA. As DNA, the CDR3 is TGTGCCAGCAGCTCTGACGGACAGGGGTTAGGTGAAGCTTTCTTT. This codes for CASSSDGQGLGEAFF.

This sequence joins TRBV7-6 and TRBJ2-7; possibly TRBD1 for D (5 bases). This CDR3 is 16 amino acids long. Trimming cost V 0 bases and J 0 bases, with 12 bases left between them. Germline CDR1 is SGHVS and CDR2 is FNYEAQ. This CDR3 is CASSLALQGTSYEQYF. The DNA for the CDR3 is TGTGCCAGCAGCTTAGCTCTGCAGGGTACCTCCTACGAGCAGTACTTC.

The V gene is TRBV11-2, the J gene TRBJ2-3; D is uncertain. The germline V gene has CDR1 SGHAT and CDR2 FQNNGV. V dropped 3 bases and J dropped 0 bases, with 10 bases sitting between them. The CDR3 is 15 amino acids. CDR3 protein: CASSLLQSSTDTQYF. The CDR3 DNA is TGTGCCAGCAGCTTGTTGCAGTCTAGCACAGATACGCAGTATTTT. Based on the CDR3 plus reference TRBV11-2 and TRBJ2-3, the full variable domain is EAGVAQSPRYKIIEKRQSVAFWCNPISGHATLYWYQQILGQGPKLLIQFQNNGVVDDSQLPKDRFSAERLKGVDSTLKIQPAKLEDSAVYLCASSLLQSSTDTQYFGPGTRLTVL.

This rearrangement joins TRBV29-1 to TRBJ2-3; D is possibly TRBD1 (5 bases). Germline V gene sequence: CDR1 SQVTM, CDR2 ANQGSEA. Trimming removed 6 bases from V and 4 bases from J, with 14 bases in between. The CDR3 contains 13 residues. The CDR3 loop reads CSVTQVVADTQYF. The CDR3, as DNA: TGCAGCGTGACACAGGTTGTGGCAGATACGCAGTATTTT.

The V call is TRBV19, the J call TRBJ2-5, with TRBD2 matching 13 bases. This CDR3 has 17 residues. With V trimmed by 5 bases and J by 2 bases, 8 bases remained unmatched. CDR1 LNHDA and CDR2 SQIVND come from the germline V gene (reference sequence). The CDR3, as DNA: TGTGCCAGTAGTCTCCGACTAGCGGGGGGCAAACAAGAGACCCAGTACTTC. Its translation is CASSLRLAGGKQETQYF.